The present T cell receptor beta chain was sequenced within a study of OX40 agonist ivuxolimab in advanced cancers. Study context: Prior checkpoint blockade (anti-PD-1, anti-PD-L1 or anti-CTLA-4) was permitted; over 30% had it.

TCRdb's copy holds only in-frame clones and misses some; the assay was immunoSEQ multiplex PCR. This table has around 24,000 clones, 84% appearing once. CDR1 is SGHTA, CDR2 FQGTGA, per germline. Trimming removed 4 bases at V and 2 bases at J, with 7 bases between. CDR3 length: 13 amino acids. The study sampled blood at baseline, cycle 4 day 1, and cycle 7 day 1. Sequencing used CD4+ or CD8+ T cells sorted from blood, obtained in a trial of the OX40 agonist ivuxolimab. The V and J genes are TRBV7-3 and TRBJ2-3; unclear D gene. The source is an adult with an advanced solid tumor such as melanoma, head and neck, liver or kidney cancer. Here the CDR3 reads CASSSTNTDTQYF. The CDR3 DNA follows: TGTGCCAGCAGCTCAACCAACACAGATACGCAGTATTTT.